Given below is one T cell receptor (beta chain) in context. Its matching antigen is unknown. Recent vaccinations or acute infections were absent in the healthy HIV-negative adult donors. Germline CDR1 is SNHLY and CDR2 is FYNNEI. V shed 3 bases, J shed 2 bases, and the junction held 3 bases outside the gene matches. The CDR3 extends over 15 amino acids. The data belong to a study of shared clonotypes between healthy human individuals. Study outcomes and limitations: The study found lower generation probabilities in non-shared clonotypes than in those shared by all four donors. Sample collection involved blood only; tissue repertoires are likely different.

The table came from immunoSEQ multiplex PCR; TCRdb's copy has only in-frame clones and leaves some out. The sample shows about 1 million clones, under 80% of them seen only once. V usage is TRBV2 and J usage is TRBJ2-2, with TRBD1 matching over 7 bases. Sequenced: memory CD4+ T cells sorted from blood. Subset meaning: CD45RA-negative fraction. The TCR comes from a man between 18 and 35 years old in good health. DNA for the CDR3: TGTGCCAGCAGTGAGGGACAGATTAACACCGGGGAGCTGTTTTTT. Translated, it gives CASSEGQINTGELFF.